This entry lists 30 T cell receptor beta chains sequenced from one sample in a study of cytomegalovirus exposure and HLA in healthy donors. The PCR was carried out with 60 Vbeta primers and 13 Jbeta primers. Measured with immunoSEQ multiplex PCR; TCRdb has only the in-frame clones, and not every one. Of about 160,000 clones detected, around four fifths appear once; the ten largest clones hold roughly 1.9%. What was sequenced was PBMCs. The receptors stem from a female donor in good health and CMV-seronegative.

This clone was seen only once. The gene calls are TRBV6-1 and TRBJ2-1, with D perhaps matching TRBD1 (5 bases). V gave up 8 bases and J gave up 2 bases, with 13 bases separating them. This CDR3 region has 14 residues. Germline CDR1 MNHNS, CDR2 SASEGT. CDR3 bases: TGTGCCAGCCGGACATTAGACACCTACAATGAGCAGTTCTTC. This translates into CASRTLDTYNEQFF.

The J gene is TRBJ1-3, the V gene TRBV7-9; TRBD1 is a possible D gene (5 bases). Germline values: CDR1 SEHNR, CDR2 FQNEAQ (reference sequence). The CDR3 is 14 residues long. V gave up 6 bases and J gave up 0 bases, with 9 bases separating them. CDR3 in amino acids: CASRPQGSGNTIYF. For the CDR3, the DNA is TGTGCCAGCAGGCCCCAGGGCTCTGGAAACACCATATATTTT.

The CDR3 loop is CASTLDRGSENSNQPQHF. In nucleotides, the CDR3 is TGCGCCAGCACCCTAGACAGGGGATCTGAAAATAGCAATCAGCCCCAGCATTTT. V usage is TRBV10-1 and J usage is TRBJ1-5, with TRBD1 matching 8 bases. Germline-derived CDR1 and CDR2 are WNHNN and SYGVQD (reference sequence). This CDR3 contains 18 residues. Trimming cost V 7 bases and J 0 bases; bases outside gene matches: 14.

The gene calls are TRBV6-5 and TRBJ2-7; 11 positions agree with TRBD2. V dropped 2 bases and J dropped 7; count of bases not matched to a gene: 10. Germline V gene data show CDR1 as MNHEY and CDR2 as SVGAGI. The CDR3 consists of 16 residues. The DNA for the CDR3 is TGTGCCAGCAGTTACGTGGCTAGCGGGAGGATACGTGAGCAGTACTTC. This sequence encodes CASSYVASGRIREQYF.

The rearrangement joins TRBV6-5 to TRBJ1-5; D ambiguous. The CDR3 has 13 amino acids. Germline CDR1 reads MNHEY; CDR2 reads SVGAGI. The V and J ends lost 6 bases and 1 base respectively, with 7 bases between them. This chain's CDR3 is CASRRESNQPQHF. The CDR3 region has the DNA TGTGCCAGCAGACGAGAGAGCAATCAGCCCCAGCATTTT.

This chain links TRBV27 with TRBJ1-5; no definite D call. Germline CDR1 reads MNHEY; CDR2 reads SMNVEV (reference sequence). Trimming shortened V by 10 bases and J by 4 bases, and 17 bases separated the two germline ends. This CDR3 has 14 amino acids. The DNA for the CDR3 is TGTGCCACCAGGCGGGCAGGAACAAATCAGCCCCAGCATTTT. This codes for CATRRAGTNQPQHF.

CDR3 sequence (DNA): TGCGCCAGCAGCTTGGGGACTAGCGGCGCTAGCACAGATACGCAGTATTTT. It is translated as CASSLGTSGASTDTQYF. The chain recombines TRBV5-1 with TRBJ2-3; 10 bases are shared with TRBD2. Germline V CDR1 and CDR2: SGHRS, YFSETQ. J gave up 0 bases and V 0 bases, and 4 bases lay outside the gene matches. The CDR3 runs to 17 residues.

This chain links TRBV28 with TRBJ1-5; tentatively, D is TRBD1 (6 bases). The V gene's germline CDR1 is MDHEN and CDR2 SYDVKM. CDR3 length equals 15 residues. Between the trimmed V and J ends, which lost 3 bases and 6 bases, there was a span of 15 bases. The CDR3 loop reads CASSFSGGRGQPQHF. The CDR3 nucleotides are TGTGCCAGCAGTTTCTCCGGGGGGCGCGGTCAGCCCCAGCATTTT.

This rearrangement joins TRBV7-3 to TRBJ2-5; tentatively, D is TRBD1 (6 bases). The V gene's germline CDR1 is SGHTA and CDR2 FQGTGA. The CDR3 length is 13 residues. The V end was cut by 3 bases, the J end by 5 bases, with 10 bases between. CDR3 sequence (DNA): TGTGCCAGCAGCTTGTTAAGGGGGGAGACCCAGTACTTC. Protein sequence: CASSLLRGETQYF.

The chain recombines TRBV6-1 with TRBJ1-1; D not certain. The V end lost 4 bases, the J end lost 1 base, and 7 bases lay between the germline ends. Germline V gene data show CDR1 as MNHNS and CDR2 as SASEGT. The CDR3 sequence is 13 residues long. Written as DNA, the CDR3 is TGTGCCAGCAGTGTGGAGGCGAACACTGAAGCTTTCTTT. It specifies CASSVEANTEAFF.

J is TRBJ2-7 and V is TRBV11-2; perhaps TRBD2 as D (5 bases). Germline-derived CDR1 and CDR2 are SGHAT and FQNNGV. The CDR3 has 16 amino acids. V was pared by 3 bases and J by 2 bases, with 17 bases between. Written as DNA, the CDR3 is TGTGCCAGCAGCTTCATACACAAGGACTTTACCTACGAGCAGTACTTC. Translated, it gives CASSFIHKDFTYEQYF.

This clone was seen only a few times. The CDR3 here is CATSRDGGGQAEQFF. CDR3 in DNA: TGTGCCACCAGCAGAGATGGTGGAGGGCAGGCTGAGCAGTTCTTC. V and J are TRBV15 and TRBJ2-1, with TRBD2 as a possible D gene (6 bases). Trimming removed 0 bases from V and 9 bases from J, with 15 bases in between. CDR1 and CDR2 from the germline V gene are LNHNV and YYDKDF (reference sequence). The CDR3 runs to 15 residues.

The chain couples TRBV5-8 to TRBJ2-5, with D perhaps TRBD2 (5 bases). Germline CDR1 reads SGHTS; CDR2 reads YDEGEE. This CDR3 contains 15 residues. V was cut by 5 bases and J by 2 bases, with 16 bases left in between. As DNA, the CDR3 is TGTGCCAGCAGGGCAACGGACTTTTCACAAGAGACCCAGTACTTC. It translates to CASRATDFSQETQYF.

The rearrangement uses TRBV5-5 and TRBJ1-2; weak D call: TRBD1 (6 bases). Germline V gene sequence: CDR1 SGHKS, CDR2 YYEKEE (reference sequence). The CDR3 sequence is 16 residues long. Trimming pared 3 bases from V and 2 bases from J, leaving 17 bases between. In DNA form, the CDR3 reads TGTGCCAGCAGCTGGACAGCCATTCTACCGAACTATGGCTACACCTTC. The encoded protein is CASSWTAILPNYGYTF. The complete variable domain, with remaining parts taken from reference TRBV5-5 and TRBJ1-2, reads DAGVTQSPTHLIKTRGQQVTLRCSPISGHKSVSWYQQVLGQGPQFIFQYYEKEERGRGNFPDRFSARQFPNYSSELNVNALLLGDSALYLCASSWTAILPNYGYTFGSGTRLTVV.

The J gene is TRBJ2-3, the V gene TRBV5-1; the match to TRBD2 covers 11 bases. CDR1 and CDR2 from the germline V gene are SGHRS and YFSETQ. V lost 4 bases, J lost 0 bases, and 4 bases stayed unmatched. CDR3 length equals 16 residues. The CDR3 region is CASSPGLAASTDTQYF. The DNA of the CDR3 is TGCGCCAGCAGCCCGGGACTAGCGGCGAGCACAGATACGCAGTATTTT.

This clone was recorded once. The rearrangement joins TRBV5-4 to TRBJ1-2; D might be TRBD1 (5 bases). V gave up 6 bases and J gave up 4 bases, with 16 bases separating them. This CDR3 is 14 amino acids long. CDR1 is SGHNT, CDR2 YYREEE, per germline (reference sequence). CDR3 sequence reads: CASTPGWGGYGYTF. The CDR3 bases are TGTGCCAGCACCCCCGGATGGGGGGGCTATGGCTACACCTTC.

The V call is TRBV19, the J call TRBJ1-2; D not certain. V gave up 7 bases and J gave up 2 bases, with 14 bases separating them. The CDR3 is made up of 14 amino acids. In germline, CDR1 is LNHDA, CDR2 SQIVND (reference sequence). CDR3: CASKEAGDNYGYTF. The CDR3 DNA is TGTGCCAGTAAGGAGGCAGGAGACAACTATGGCTACACCTTC.

This clone has more than one count but fewer than ten. This chain uses TRBV2 with TRBJ1-1, with D perhaps TRBD1 (5 bases). CDR1 SNHLY and CDR2 FYNNEI come from the germline V gene. Trimming stripped 5 bases from V and 0 bases from J, with 10 bases between. The CDR3 has 14 residues. The CDR3 nucleotides read TGTGCCAGCAGTTACAGGATAATGAACACTGAAGCTTTCTTT. Encoded protein: CASSYRIMNTEAFF. The full variable domain, its missing parts supplied by reference TRBV2 and TRBJ1-1, is EPEVTQTPSHQVTQMGQEVILRCVPISNHLYFYWYRQILGQKVEFLVSFYNNEISEKSEIFDDQFSVERPDGSNFTLKIRSTKLEDSAMYFCASSYRIMNTEAFFGQGTRLTVV.

This chain joins TRBV5-6 and TRBJ2-3; TRBD2 matches 14 bases. The CDR3 has 19 amino acids. V lost 4 bases and J lost 1; bases outside the gene matches: 11. The V gene's germline CDR1 is SGHDT and CDR2 YYEEEE. The CDR3 coding sequence is TGTGCCAGCAGCACCGAGGGACTAGCGGGAGTTCCCCGCACAGATACGCAGTATTTT. As protein: CASSTEGLAGVPRTDTQYF.

The V gene is TRBV29-1, the J gene TRBJ2-1; 9 bases map to TRBD1. The ends lost 8 bases at V and 5 bases at J; junction bases unmatched: 7. Germline V gives CDR1 SQVTM, CDR2 ANQGSEA. This CDR3 is 13 amino acids long. The DNA for the CDR3 is TGCAGCTCCCTTGGGGACAGGGACAATGAGCAGTTCTTC. This gives the protein CSSLGDRDNEQFF.

The chain has TRBV27 and TRBJ1-6; D uncertain. Trimming cost V 2 bases and J 8 bases, with 19 bases left between them. CDR1 MNHEY and CDR2 SMNVEV come from the germline V gene (reference sequence). The CDR3 loop spans 17 amino acids. CDR3 sequence: CASSLRRSGVGDSPLHF. The CDR3, as DNA: TGTGCCAGCAGTTTAAGGAGGTCCGGGGTCGGGGATTCACCCCTCCACTTT.

By sample share, this clone is medium-sized. The chain has TRBV9 and TRBJ1-2; D unclear. Trimming left V 3 bases short and J 4 bases short, with 10 bases between. This CDR3 contains 13 residues. Germline-derived CDR1 and CDR2 are SGDLS and YYNGEE. The CDR3 region has the DNA TGTGCCAGCAGCGCGGGGTTACCCTATGGCTACACCTTC. Translating gives CASSAGLPYGYTF.

CDR3 nucleotide sequence: TGCGCCAGCAGCTTGGAGGGGGCGGGGGGGCGGAATGAGCAGTTCTTC. Residues: CASSLEGAGGRNEQFF. The J gene is TRBJ2-1, the V gene TRBV5-1; 9 positions match TRBD2. The CDR3 sequence is 16 residues long. Germline assignment: CDR1 SGHRS and CDR2 YFSETQ. The J segment lost 7 bases and the V segment lost 0 bases, leaving 8 bases of the junction unmatched.

This clone was detected only a few times. V gene TRBV5-6 combines with J gene TRBJ1-1; D is perhaps TRBD1 (6 bases). Germline V CDR1 and CDR2: SGHDT, YYEEEE. With 0 bases removed from V and 8 bases from J, the gap between germline ends came to 11 bases. The CDR3 consists of 13 residues. The CDR3, as DNA: TGTGCCAGCAGCTTGGAACCCGGGACAGAAGCTTTCTTT. This codes for CASSLEPGTEAFF.

The chain is built from TRBV25-1 and TRBJ2-1, with 9 positions matching TRBD2. The junction had 12 bases not matched to a gene; V was cut back by 4 bases and J by 8 bases. This CDR3 has 16 residues. Germline lookup yields CDR1 MGHDK and CDR2 SYGVNS. Here the CDR3 DNA reads TGTGCCAGCAGTGTTAGCGGGGGCCCTCGCGTCTATGAGCAGTTCTTC. It encodes CASSVSGGPRVYEQFF.

The CDR3 DNA reads TGTGCCAGCAGTGACAGGGTTTCACCCCTCCACTTT. It yields the protein CASSDRVSPLHF. The chain uses TRBV27 and TRBJ1-6; 7 nucleotides match TRBD1. Germline CDR1 MNHEY, CDR2 SMNVEV (reference sequence). V lost 5 bases and J lost 9; bases outside the gene matches: 1. There are 12 residues in the CDR3.

The chain uses TRBV6-5 and TRBJ1-1; 9 bases align to TRBD1. The CDR3 spans 13 residues. Germline V CDR1 and CDR2: MNHEY, SVGAGI. The ends lost 10 bases at V and 6 bases at J; junction bases unmatched: 9. CDR3 loop: CAIYSGTGPEAFF. The CDR3 nucleotides read TGTGCCATTTATTCCGGGACAGGGCCTGAAGCTTTCTTT.

This clone was observed once. The V gene is TRBV2, the J gene TRBJ2-5; possible D gene TRBD2, 5 bases. CDR1 and CDR2 from the germline V gene are SNHLY and FYNNEI. The CDR3 is made up of 13 amino acids. Trimming took off 5 bases at V and 0 bases at J, with 7 bases between the two ends. CDR3 sequence reads: CASSRLYQETQYF. DNA of the CDR3: TGTGCCAGCAGTAGACTATACCAAGAGACCCAGTACTTC.

The V and J genes are TRBV7-8 and TRBJ2-7, with D tentatively TRBD2 (6 bases). Looked up from germline, CDR1 is SGHVS and CDR2 is FQNEAQ. Trimming removed 2 bases from V and 6 bases from J, with 14 bases in between. This CDR3 is 14 amino acids long. As DNA, the CDR3 is TGTGCCAGCAGCTTACTAGGGAGGACAAGCGAGCAGTACTTC. It is translated as CASSLLGRTSEQYF.

This sequence joins TRBV7-9 and TRBJ1-2, with 9 positions matching TRBD1. This CDR3 contains 15 residues. V shed 5 bases, J shed 3 bases, and the junction held 7 bases outside the gene matches. CDR1 is SEHNR and CDR2 is FQNEAQ in the germline V gene (reference sequence). As DNA, the CDR3 is TGTGCCAGCAGCCTACAGGGACAGGGAGACTATGGCTACACCTTC. Its protein is CASSLQGQGDYGYTF.